This is a list of T cell receptor gamma chains from one sample in a study of Vδ1+ human thymocytes. TCRdb fed the multiplex PCR reads into CATT to redo clone calling. The sample lists 35,000 or so gamma-chain clones; 20% to 25% were seen once. The material sequenced was Vdelta1+ gamma-delta thymocytes from the thymus. These receptors came from a girl under three years old who had congenital heart surgery. Each CDR3 is given without its conserved first and last residue. Each record gives: CDR3 length, V gene, J gene, clone size, CDR3 protein. The size entry is marked missing in some rows and otherwise reads once, few, many or a size class.

>12|TRGV3|TRGJ1/TRGJ2|NA
ATWDRPVYYKKL
>13|TRGV4|TRGJP2|NA
ATWVGGRSDWIKT
>12|TRGV8|TRGJ1/TRGJ2|NA
ATWDRPKGYKKL
>12|TRGV5|TRGJ1/TRGJ2|few
ATWDIPNYYKKL
>11|TRGV9|TRGJ1/TRGJ2|NA
ALWELGEDKKL
>12|TRGV3|TRGJP2|NA
ATWDGGSDWIKT
>15|TRGV3|TRGJP2|NA
ATWDSIRTRSDWIKT
>11|TRGV2|TRGJ1/TRGJ2|few
ATWDGLGYKKL
>9|TRGV4|TRGJ1/TRGJ2|medium-sized
ATWEGYKKL
>13|TRGV8|TRGJ1/TRGJ2|few
ATWDHDGGDYKKL
>12|TRGV2|TRGJ1/TRGJ2|once
ATRDGSPSGKKL
>13|TRGV8|TRGJP2|NA
ATWDKSSSDWIKT
>12|TRGV4|TRGJ1/TRGJ2|few
ATWGSSNYYKKL
>14|TRGV2|TRGJP2|NA
ATWDGPEGSDWIKT
>12|TRGV4|TRGJ1/TRGJ2|few
ATWDGGDYYKKL
>7|TRGV3|TRGJ1/TRGJ2|few
ATSNKKL
>13|TRGV2|TRGJ1/TRGJ2|NA
ATWDGRPQGYKKL